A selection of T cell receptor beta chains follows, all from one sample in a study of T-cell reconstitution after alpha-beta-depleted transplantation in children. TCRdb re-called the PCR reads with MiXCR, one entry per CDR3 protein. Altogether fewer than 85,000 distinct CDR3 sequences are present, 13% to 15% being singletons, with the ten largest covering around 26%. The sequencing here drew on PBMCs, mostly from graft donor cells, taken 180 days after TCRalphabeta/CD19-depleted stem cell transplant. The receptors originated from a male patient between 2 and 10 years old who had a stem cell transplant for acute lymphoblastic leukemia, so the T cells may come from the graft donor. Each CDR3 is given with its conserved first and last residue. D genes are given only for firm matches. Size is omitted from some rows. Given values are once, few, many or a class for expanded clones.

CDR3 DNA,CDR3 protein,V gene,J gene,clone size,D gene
TGCGCCAGCAGCCGGAGGACTAGCGGGGTGTACCAAGAGACCCAGTACTTC,CASSRRTSGVYQETQYF,TRBV5-1,TRBJ2-5,few,TRBD2
TGCGCCAGCAGCTTCTGGACTAGCGGGACTAGCACAGATACGCAGTATTTT,CASSFWTSGTSTDTQYF,TRBV5-1,TRBJ2-3,few,TRBD2
TGTGCCAGCAGTTGGTTCACCGGGGAGCTGTTTTTT,CASSWFTGELFF,TRBV2,TRBJ2-2,-,-
TGCCGCGGAGGGGAAAATGGCTACACCTTC,CRGGENGYTF,TRBV20-1,TRBJ1-2,few,-
TGCAGTGCTAGGGGGAAGAGGAATGGCTACACCTTC,CSARGKRNGYTF,TRBV20-1,TRBJ1-2,-,-
TGTGCCAGCAGCTTAGCGCAGGGGGTGAACACTGAAGCTTTCTTT,CASSLAQGVNTEAFF,TRBV7-2,TRBJ1-1,-,TRBD1
TGTGCCAGCAGTAGCGGGGCGATCTACGAGCAGTACTTC,CASSSGAIYEQYF,TRBV27,TRBJ2-7,-,TRBD2
TGTGCCACCAGCAGCCGGACTAGCGGGAGGTACGAGCAGTACTTC,CATSSRTSGRYEQYF,TRBV15,TRBJ2-7,-,TRBD2
TGTGCCATCAGTAAGGGACAGGGGGCTGCCGAGCAGTACTTC,CAISKGQGAAEQYF,TRBV10-3,TRBJ2-7,-,TRBD1
TGTGCCAGCAGTTCCGGATCACGATTAACTAGGATGATCTACGAGCAGTACTTC,CASSSGSRLTRMIYEQYF,TRBV27,TRBJ2-7,few,-
TGTGCCAGCAGCTTCAGCCTCTCGGGCCTAGGGTACTCCTACGAGCAGTACTTC,CASSFSLSGLGYSYEQYF,TRBV11-1,TRBJ2-7,few,-
TGTGCCACCAGCTTGAGGACTAGCGGGGGAAAGACCCAGTACTTC,CATSLRTSGGKTQYF,TRBV15,TRBJ2-5,-,TRBD2
TGCGCCAGCAGCTTGGCGTTCGGGACCGATGGCTACACCTTC,CASSLAFGTDGYTF,TRBV5-1,TRBJ1-2,few,-
TGTGCCAGCAGTCGGGGACTCCAGGTCTATTCCAATGAGCAGTTCTTC,CASSRGLQVYSNEQFF,TRBV6-2/TRBV6-3,TRBJ2-1,-,-
TGTGCCAGCTCACGGACAGGGGGCAAGAAGACCCAGTACTTC,CASSRTGGKKTQYF,TRBV18,TRBJ2-5,-,TRBD1
TGCAGTGCTCGCCGACTGAGCTCCTACAATGAGCAGTTCTTC,CSARRLSSYNEQFF,TRBV20-1,TRBJ2-1,-,-
TGCAGTGCTAGATCCGGGACAGAGCTCCAAGAGACCCAGTACTTC,CSARSGTELQETQYF,TRBV20-1,TRBJ2-5,many,TRBD1
TGCAGTGCTAGAGCCTTTGCACCTTCTGGGGCCAACGTCCTGACTTTC,CSARAFAPSGANVLTF,TRBV20-1,TRBJ2-6,-,-
TGCAGTGCTAGCGGGGATACGCAGTATTTT,CSASGDTQYF,TRBV20-1,TRBJ2-3,many,-
TGTGCCAGCAGCTTAGGTCCCACGAATGAGCAGTTCTTC,CASSLGPTNEQFF,TRBV7-2,TRBJ2-1,-,-
TGTGCCAGCAGCGTCAGCGGGGGACGTACCTACGAGCGGTACTTC,CASSVSGGRTYERYF,TRBV5-5,TRBJ2-7,-,TRBD2
TGTGCCAGCAGCCAAGATGGTAGCGGAGGGGCGGATACGCAGTATTTT,CASSQDGSGGADTQYF,TRBV4-2,TRBJ2-3,few,-
TGTGCCAGCAGCGGGACCCGAAGCTCCTACGAGCAGTACTTC,CASSGTRSSYEQYF,TRBV9,TRBJ2-7,few,-
TGTGCCAGCAGCTTGGGGACAGGTGGCTACACCTTC,CASSLGTGGYTF,TRBV5-4,TRBJ1-2,-,TRBD1
TGCGCCAGCAGCCCGGGGGGACTCGTCTTGAACACTGAAGCTTTCTTT,CASSPGGLVLNTEAFF,TRBV5-1,TRBJ1-1,-,-
TGTGCCAGCAGCTTAAACCCAACTAGATTGATGGGCTTGGGGCAGTTCTTC,CASSLNPTRLMGLGQFF,TRBV7-3,TRBJ2-1,-,-
TGTGCCATCACCGGGGGGGGCACTGAAGCTTTCTTT,CAITGGGTEAFF,TRBV10-3,TRBJ1-1,many,-
TGTGCCAGCAGCGTAGGGAGGTGGGGGCCTTTTTACGAGCAGTACTTC,CASSVGRWGPFYEQYF,TRBV9,TRBJ2-7,few,-
TGTGCCAGCAGCAAGGGGGGGGGCACTGAAGCTTTCTTT,CASSKGGGTEAFF,TRBV11-3,TRBJ1-1,few,-
TGTGCCCAAGGGCGGGCACCTTTTTTTGAGCAGTTCTTC,CAQGRAPFFEQFF,TRBV10-3,TRBJ2-1,few,-
TGCGCCAGCAGCCTACGGACAGGGGCAGATACGCAGTATTTT,CASSLRTGADTQYF,TRBV5-1,TRBJ2-3,-,TRBD1
TGCAGCGTTGTGACAGACCAAGAGACCCAGTACTTC,CSVVTDQETQYF,TRBV29-1,TRBJ2-5,-,-
TGTGCCATCAGTGGTTCTGGGGTTAAACAAGAGACCCAGTACTTC,CAISGSGVKQETQYF,TRBV10-3,TRBJ2-5,few,-
TGTGCCAGCAGCCAAGGGACAGGGCGCGTCGGGGAGCTGTTTTTT,CASSQGTGRVGELFF,TRBV2,TRBJ2-2,-,TRBD1
TGCGCCAGCAGCTTTCAGGGGGCGAACGAGCAGTACTTC,CASSFQGANEQYF,TRBV5-1,TRBJ2-7,-,TRBD1
TGTGCCAGCAGTGACTACCAGGGCGCTGAAGCTTTCTTT,CASSDYQGAEAFF,TRBV25-1,TRBJ1-1,few,-